A single TCR beta chain is shown here with its context. This sample was included in a study of shared clonotypes between healthy human individuals. Generated by immunoSEQ multiplex PCR, the TCRdb table keeps only in-frame clones and is missing some. The sample contains fewer than 3 million clones, less than 95% of which appear only once. This CDR3 has 16 amino acids. Trimming took 9 bases from V and 0 from J; bases not matched to a gene: 13. Looked up from germline, CDR1 is MDHEN and CDR2 is SYDVKM. This clonotype was obtained from a man aged 18 to 35 in good health. Some clones in this sample may be carry-over from other donors' samples. The specimen was naive CD4+ T cells from PBMCs. Subset described: CD45RA+ positively selected. This chain joins TRBV28 and TRBJ2-7, with 8 bases fitting TRBD1. The CDR3 DNA sequence: TGTGCCAGTAGACGCCGGACAGGGCTGAGCTCCTACGAGCAGTACTTC. Residues: CASRRRTGLSSYEQYF.